This T cell receptor beta chain derives from a study of T cell responses to AZD1222 COVID-19 vaccine (dated by TCRdb to the early 2020s). Looking at the study overall: A total of approximately 250 trial participants underwent TCR sequencing, of whom nearly 210 had received two doses of AZD1222 and approximately 26 had received two doses of the MenACWY control vaccine. Enrollment into the trials was organized by age into subgroups of 18-55, 56-69 and 70-plus years, and those subgroups contained roughly 140, 27 and 60 TCR-sequenced participants, respectively.

The CDR3 regions of human TCRbeta chains were analyzed by immunosequencing. The published analysis was carried out like this. Repertoire TCRs were matched against a reference library of SARS-CoV-2-specific TCRs generated with the MIRA antigen-specificity platform. Breadth was defined as the fraction of unique TCRs that were SARS-CoV-2-associated. Depth was defined as the fraction of total T cells that were SARS-CoV-2-associated. Each spike-specific TCR was assigned to its reactive spike region and to a CD4 or CD8 class using the MIRA data. Log10-transformed breadth and depth values were compared by one-way ANOVA with Sidak's multiple comparisons tests. The table comes from immuneACCESS by way of TCRdb, which keeps in-frame sequences with V and J called. Part of the clones is missing from these tables; in studies checked, under half for an unresolved V gene and the rest for unknown reasons. Clone size and V and J calls were adopted from that table, with D and trimming inferred from the DNA. For this sample the table gives about 96,000 clones, of which roughly 89% were detected only once. The ten largest clones capture less than 5.5% of the sample.

The sample's time point label, decoded: baseline before first vaccination. The treatment or condition label, as the study defines it: meningococcal conjugate vaccine given as trial control. The vaccinee samples were drawn from two UK trials, COV001 and COV002, one of which was a single-blind randomized controlled phase 2/3 trial testing AZD1222 (ChAdOx1 nCoV-19) in healthy adults. Trial participant PBMC samples were collected at day 0 and day 28 after the second dose for TCRbeta chain sequencing. Inclusive of the bounding cysteine and phenylalanine, the CDR3 is 14 residues long. Only the CDR3 DNA stays, 42 bases, in frame from base 1. Sequences SEHNR (CDR1) and FQNEAQ (CDR2) are obtained from the germline V gene (reference sequence). The junction shows trimming of 8 bases on V and 9 bases on J, and the gene matches do not reach 10 bases of it. In the case of this clone: Its antigen is unknown. Base qualities are missing; no much larger clone stands one base away.

What the research found in general, with its limitations: Conclusions about previously exposed vaccinees are limited because only five to seven AZD1222 recipients were SARS-CoV-2 seropositive at baseline. In the small 56-69-year group, the increase in depth fell short of significance, most likely because of low power. Participants were mostly white British and included more females than males, and it was suggested by the authors that clonal diversity may have been underestimated. No day 14 peak-response samples were available, so repertoires were characterized only after the peak T cell response. Reportedly, almost half of the unique spike-specific TCRs recognized epitopes lying outside the regions that are mutated in the B.1.351 and B.1.1.7 variants. Vaccine-associated CD4 TCRs spanned the whole spike protein, with dominant responses in regions 160-218 and 743-854. Spike-specific TCR breadth and depth rose significantly after two AZD1222 doses compared with day 0 and with MenACWY recipients.

The source is an adult in good health. This specimen was peripheral blood, taken on day 0 of MenACWY control vaccination. The chain is assembled from TRBV7-9 and TRBJ1-6, and TRBD1 aligns with 7 junction nucleotides. The DNA is as follows: TGTGCCAGCGTCGGGTACCAGGGGGGTTCACCCCTCCACTTT. Its product reads: CASVGYQGGSPLHF.